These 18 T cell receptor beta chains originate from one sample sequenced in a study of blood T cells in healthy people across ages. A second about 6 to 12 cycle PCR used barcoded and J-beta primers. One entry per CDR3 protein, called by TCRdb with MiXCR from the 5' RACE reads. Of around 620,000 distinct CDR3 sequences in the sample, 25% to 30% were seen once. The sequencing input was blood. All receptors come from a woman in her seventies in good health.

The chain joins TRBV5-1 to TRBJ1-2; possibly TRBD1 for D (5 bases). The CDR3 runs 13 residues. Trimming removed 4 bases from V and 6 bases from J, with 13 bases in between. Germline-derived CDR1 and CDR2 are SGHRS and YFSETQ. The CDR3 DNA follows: TGCGCCAGCAGCCGGCAGGGCGGGGATGGCTACACCTTC. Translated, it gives CASSRQGGDGYTF.

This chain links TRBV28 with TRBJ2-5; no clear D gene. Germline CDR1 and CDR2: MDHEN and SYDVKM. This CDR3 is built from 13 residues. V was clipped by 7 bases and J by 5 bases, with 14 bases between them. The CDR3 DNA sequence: TGTGCCAGCAAAAGGACCGGACGGGAGACCCAGTACTTC. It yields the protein CASKRTGRETQYF.

In DNA, the CDR3 is TGCGCCAGCAATTTCCCAGATACGCAGTATTTT. This codes for CASNFPDTQYF. The chain has TRBV5-1 and TRBJ2-3; D ambiguous. Trimming cost V 6 bases and J 4 bases, with 6 bases left between them. CDR3 length equals 11 residues. Germline CDR1 SGHRS, CDR2 YFSETQ.

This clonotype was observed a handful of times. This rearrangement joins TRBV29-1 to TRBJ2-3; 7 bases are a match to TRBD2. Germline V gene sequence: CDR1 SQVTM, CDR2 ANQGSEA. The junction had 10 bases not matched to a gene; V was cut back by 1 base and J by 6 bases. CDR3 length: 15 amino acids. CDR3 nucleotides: TGCAGCGTTGAAGGGGTACTAGCGCAACCCGATACGCAGTATTTT. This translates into CSVEGVLAQPDTQYF.

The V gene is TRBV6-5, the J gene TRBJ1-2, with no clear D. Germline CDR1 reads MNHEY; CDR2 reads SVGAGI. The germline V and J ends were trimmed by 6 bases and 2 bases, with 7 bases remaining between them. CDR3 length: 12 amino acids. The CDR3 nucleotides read TGTGCCAGCAGGGAACAGAACTATGGCTACACCTTC. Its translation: CASREQNYGYTF.

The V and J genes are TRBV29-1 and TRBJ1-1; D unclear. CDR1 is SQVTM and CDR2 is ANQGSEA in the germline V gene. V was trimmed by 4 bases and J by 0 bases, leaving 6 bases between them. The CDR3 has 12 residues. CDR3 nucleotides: TGCAGCGTTGGAGTTTTGAACACTGAAGCTTTCTTT. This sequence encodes CSVGVLNTEAFF.

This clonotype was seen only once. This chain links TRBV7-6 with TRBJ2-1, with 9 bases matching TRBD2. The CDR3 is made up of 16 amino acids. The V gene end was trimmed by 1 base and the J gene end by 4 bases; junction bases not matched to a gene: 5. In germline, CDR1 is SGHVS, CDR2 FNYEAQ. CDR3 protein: CASSLDWRGGYNEQFF. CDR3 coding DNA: TGTGCCAGCAGCTTAGATTGGCGGGGGGGTTACAATGAGCAGTTCTTC.

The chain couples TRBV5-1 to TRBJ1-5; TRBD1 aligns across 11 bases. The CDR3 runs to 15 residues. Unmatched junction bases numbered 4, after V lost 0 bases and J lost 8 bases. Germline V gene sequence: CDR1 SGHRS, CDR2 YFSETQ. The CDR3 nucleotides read TGCGCCAGCAGCTTGGGGACAGGGGGCGCAGAGCCCCAGCATTTT. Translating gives CASSLGTGGAEPQHF.

DNA of the CDR3: TGTGCCAGTAAAGAACAGGGCTCGAACACTGAAGCTTTCTTT. Amino acids: CASKEQGSNTEAFF. The V and J genes are TRBV19 and TRBJ1-1; maybe TRBD1 (6 bases). The germline gives CDR1 LNHDA, CDR2 SQIVND (reference sequence). V was cut by 7 bases and J by 1 base, with 13 bases left in between. The CDR3 loop spans 14 amino acids.

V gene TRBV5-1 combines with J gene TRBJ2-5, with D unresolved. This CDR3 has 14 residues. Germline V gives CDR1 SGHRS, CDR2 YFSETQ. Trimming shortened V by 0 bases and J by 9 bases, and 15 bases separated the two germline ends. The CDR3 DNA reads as TGCGCCAGCAGCTTGGAGGTGACTCAGGCGGCCCAGTACTTC. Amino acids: CASSLEVTQAAQYF.

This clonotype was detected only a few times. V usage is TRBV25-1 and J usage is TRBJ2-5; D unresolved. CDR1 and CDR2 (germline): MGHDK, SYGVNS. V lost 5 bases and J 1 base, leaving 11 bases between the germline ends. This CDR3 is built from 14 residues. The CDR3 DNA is TGTGCCAGCAGTCACCCGGGTACCCAAGAGACCCAGTACTTC. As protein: CASSHPGTQETQYF. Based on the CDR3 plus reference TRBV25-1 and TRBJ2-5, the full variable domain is EADIYQTPRYLVIGTGKKITLECSQTMGHDKMYWYQQDPGMELHLIHYSYGVNSTEKGDLSSESTVSRIRTEHFPLTLESARPSHTSQYLCASSHPGTQETQYFGPGTRLLVL.

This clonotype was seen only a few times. The DNA for the CDR3 is TGCAGCGTTAGAGCTAGACGAGAGGCGGAGACCCAGTACTTC. Encoded protein: CSVRARREAETQYF. The chain combines TRBV29-1 with TRBJ2-5; unclear D gene. The CDR3 sequence is 14 residues long. V lost 5 bases to trimming and J lost 5 bases, with 18 bases between them. Germline CDR1 reads SQVTM; CDR2 reads ANQGSEA.

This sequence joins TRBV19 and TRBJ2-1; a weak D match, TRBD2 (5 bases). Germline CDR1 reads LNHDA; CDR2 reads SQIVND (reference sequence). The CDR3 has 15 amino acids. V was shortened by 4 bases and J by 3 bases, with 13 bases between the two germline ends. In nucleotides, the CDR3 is TGTGCCAGTAGTAATCGGGAACTTAACTACAATGAGCAGTTCTTC. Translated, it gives CASSNRELNYNEQFF.

In DNA form, the CDR3 reads TGTGCCAGCAGCTTAGAAGAAGGGGACCCCCGCGAGCAGTACTTC. Encoded protein: CASSLEEGDPREQYF. The rearrangement joins TRBV7-9 to TRBJ2-7; D may be TRBD1 or TRBD2 (5 bases each). This CDR3 has 15 amino acids. CDR1 is SEHNR and CDR2 is FQNEAQ in the germline V gene (reference sequence). Between the trimmed V and J ends, which lost 1 base and 6 bases, there was a span of 16 bases.

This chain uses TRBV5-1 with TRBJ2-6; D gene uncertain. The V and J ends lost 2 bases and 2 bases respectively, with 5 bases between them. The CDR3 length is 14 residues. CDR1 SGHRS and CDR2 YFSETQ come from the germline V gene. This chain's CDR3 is CASSFYPGANVLTF. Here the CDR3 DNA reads TGCGCCAGCAGCTTCTACCCTGGGGCCAACGTCCTGACTTTC.

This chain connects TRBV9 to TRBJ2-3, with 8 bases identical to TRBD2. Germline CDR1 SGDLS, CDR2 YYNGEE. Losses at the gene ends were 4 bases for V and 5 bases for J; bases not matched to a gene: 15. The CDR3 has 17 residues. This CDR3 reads CASSLIRSSGAEDTQYF. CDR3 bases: TGTGCCAGCAGCCTCATTAGGAGTAGCGGGGCTGAAGATACGCAGTATTTT.

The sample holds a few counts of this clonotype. CDR3 residues: CASSLFPRSGDRETQYF. CDR3 in DNA: TGTGCCAGCAGCTTATTCCCACGTTCGGGGGACAGAGAGACCCAGTACTTC. This chain links TRBV7-2 with TRBJ2-5; perhaps TRBD1 as D (7 bases). Germline CDR1 SGHTA, CDR2 FQGNSA. This CDR3 is 17 amino acids long. V dropped 2 bases and J dropped 4 bases, with 20 bases sitting between them.

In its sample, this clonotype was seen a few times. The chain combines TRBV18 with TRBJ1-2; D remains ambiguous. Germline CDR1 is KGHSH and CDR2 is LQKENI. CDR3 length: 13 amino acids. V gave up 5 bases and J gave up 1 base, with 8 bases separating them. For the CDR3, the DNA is TGTGCCAGCTCAGGCGAAGTTAACTATGGCTACACCTTC. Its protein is CASSGEVNYGYTF.